This T cell receptor beta chain was observed in a study of spatial heterogeneity in lung cancer. This clonotype was seen a few times. Time point of the sample: sample taken at primary tumor resection. Sequencing of whole RNA from tumor, nontumor lung or frozen PBMC involved no sorting. Looked up from germline, CDR1 is GTSNPN and CDR2 is SVGIG (reference sequence). V was shortened by 0 bases and J by 7 bases, with 13 bases between the two germline ends. The CDR3 spans 14 residues. In the library, each TCR cDNA molecule bore its own unique molecular identifier. TCRdb re-called the 5' RACE reads with MiXCR, one entry per CDR3 protein. This table has around 75,000 distinct CDR3 sequences, about an eighth appearing once.

The TCR sequence derives from a male donor with early-stage non-small cell lung cancer. Sample: PBMCs, taken at surgery. V is TRBV30 and J is TRBJ2-1; D is unclear. The CDR3 nucleotides read TGTGCCTGGAGTGTATTCGAGAGCTTTAATGAGCAGTTCTTC. Protein product: CAWSVFESFNEQFF.